The 19 T cell receptor beta chains presented below share a single source sample, sequenced in a study of blood T cell repertoires in COVID-19. TCRdb's copy holds only in-frame clones and misses some; the assay was immunoSEQ multiplex PCR. Of around 230,000 clones in the sample, 83% were seen once. Material: peripheral blood. The origin of the receptors is a woman between 65 and 79 years old with active or convalescent COVID-19.

V and J are TRBV14 and TRBJ2-1, with 11 bases matching TRBD2. Germline CDR1 reads SGHDN; CDR2 reads FVKESK. The trim removed 2 bases at V and 8 bases at J, leaving 11 bases unmatched. The CDR3 has 17 residues. The chain's CDR3 is CASSQFLGASGGHEQFF. CDR3 in DNA: TGTGCCAGCAGCCAATTCCTAGGGGCTAGCGGGGGGCATGAGCAGTTCTTC.

The rearrangement links TRBV19 to TRBJ2-7, with 11 nucleotides matching TRBD2. Looked up from germline, CDR1 is LNHDA and CDR2 is SQIVND (reference sequence). This CDR3 has 15 residues. The V and J ends lost 7 bases and 3 bases, in that order; junction bases with no gene match: 8. The DNA for the CDR3 is TGTGCCAGTAAAAAGGGACTAGCGGCCTTCTACGAGCAGTACTTC. Protein: CASKKGLAAFYEQYF.

This clone was recorded once. CDR3 DNA sequence: TGTGCCATCAGCCGTGGACTTGACACTGAAGCTTTCTTT. Residues: CAISRGLDTEAFF. The chain employs TRBV10-3 and TRBJ1-1; D unresolved. Trimming removed 6 bases at V and 3 bases at J, with 11 bases between. Germline V gene sequence: CDR1 ENHRY, CDR2 SYGVKD. This CDR3 is built from 13 residues.

The chain couples TRBV28 to TRBJ2-7, with D possibly being TRBD2 (6 bases). The germline CDR1 and CDR2 sequences are MDHEN and SYDVKM. The V end lost 6 bases, the J end lost 0 bases, and 18 bases lay between the germline ends. The CDR3 runs 16 residues. CDR3 in DNA: TGTGCCAGCAGCCTGGGGGGTTACAGCAGCTCCTACGAGCAGTACTTC. Protein: CASSLGGYSSSYEQYF.

The rearrangement links TRBV5-4 to TRBJ2-7, with 11 bases lining up with TRBD2. The CDR3 covers 15 residues. Germline V gene lookup returns CDR1 SGHNT and CDR2 YYREEE (reference sequence). V lost 5 bases to trimming and J lost 3 bases; unmatched junction nucleotides: 7. The CDR3 sequence is CASSSGTSGNYEQYF. For the CDR3, the DNA is TGTGCCAGCAGTTCCGGGACTAGCGGCAACTACGAGCAGTACTTC.

The chain couples TRBV5-1 to TRBJ2-6; D gene unclear. The CDR3 is 14 residues long. V was clipped by 1 base and J by 2 bases, with 4 bases between them. Looked up from germline, CDR1 is SGHRS and CDR2 is YFSETQ. This CDR3 reads CASSLNTGANVLTF. CDR3 bases: TGCGCCAGCAGCTTGAATACTGGGGCCAACGTCCTGACTTTC.

This clone has a handful of counts. The chain has TRBV2 and TRBJ2-2; D remains unclear. Germline CDR1 is SNHLY and CDR2 is FYNNEI. The ends were cut back, 5 bases at V and 3 bases at J, with 4 bases in the middle. The CDR3 is 12 residues long. The CDR3 nucleotides read TGTGCCAGCAGTCTCGACACCGGGGAGCTGTTTTTT. Protein: CASSLDTGELFF.

The chain employs TRBV7-8 and TRBJ2-3; 12 bases fit TRBD2. This CDR3 contains 16 residues. V shed 4 bases and J 5 bases; nucleotides not matched to a gene: 7. Germline V gene sequence: CDR1 SGHVS, CDR2 FQNEAQ. CDR3 protein: CASSSSSGRAGDTQYF. The CDR3 nucleotides are TGTGCCAGCAGCTCCTCTAGCGGGAGGGCCGGAGATACGCAGTATTTT.

This clone occurred once. V is TRBV10-3 and J is TRBJ2-1, with D uncertain. V shed 6 bases and J shed 6 bases, with 12 bases lying between them. This CDR3 has 13 residues. Germline lookup yields CDR1 ENHRY and CDR2 SYGVKD. The CDR3 protein is CAIRGPPANEQFF. CDR3 in DNA: TGTGCCATCAGGGGCCCCCCGGCCAATGAGCAGTTCTTC.

In DNA form, the CDR3 reads TGTGCCAGCAGCTTAGAGGGGGTAGGCAGGGGTAATTCACCCCTCCACTTT. Its protein product is CASSLEGVGRGNSPLHF. This sequence joins TRBV7-9 and TRBJ1-6, with D possibly being TRBD1 (6 bases). The length of the CDR3 is 17 residues. Germline lookup yields CDR1 SEHNR and CDR2 FQNEAQ (reference sequence). Trimming removed 1 base at V and 6 bases at J, with 16 bases between. The whole variable domain, remainder taken from reference TRBV7-9 and TRBJ1-6, is DTGVSQNPRHKITKRGQNVTFRCDPISEHNRLYWYRQTLGQGPEFLTYFQNEAQLEKSRLLSDRFSAERPKGSFSTLEIQRTEQGDSAMYLCASSLEGVGRGNSPLHFGNGTRLTVT.

This chain uses TRBV9 with TRBJ2-3; D ambiguous. The V gene's germline CDR1 is SGDLS and CDR2 YYNGEE. V was cut by 3 bases and J by 1 base, with 9 bases left in between. The CDR3 is 14 residues long. Here the CDR3 reads CASSAQTGTDTQYF. The DNA of the CDR3 is TGTGCCAGCAGCGCACAGACCGGCACAGATACGCAGTATTTT.

The chain couples TRBV18 to TRBJ2-7, with D perhaps matching TRBD2 (7 bases). Per germline, CDR1 KGHSH and CDR2 LQKENI. V was pared by 3 bases and J by 3 bases, with 15 bases between. The CDR3 sequence is 15 residues long. The CDR3 region is CASSPTGGSLYEQYF. In DNA form, the CDR3 reads TGTGCCAGCTCACCCACGGGGGGCTCTCTCTACGAGCAGTACTTC.

V usage is TRBV5-4 and J usage is TRBJ2-2, with 11 bases matching TRBD2. Per the germline V gene, CDR1 is SGHNT and CDR2 is YYREEE (reference sequence). The CDR3 spans 16 residues. The trim removed 0 bases at V and 3 bases at J, leaving 1 base unmatched. Here the CDR3 DNA reads TGTGCCAGCAGCTTGGTGGGACTAGCGGACACCGGGGAGCTGTTTTTT. It specifies CASSLVGLADTGELFF.

V and J are TRBV6-5 and TRBJ2-3; tentatively, D is TRBD2 (5 bases). Trimming removed 2 bases at V and 0 bases at J, with 12 bases between. The CDR3 is 16 residues long. Germline V gene data show CDR1 as MNHEY and CDR2 as SVGAGI. In nucleotides, the CDR3 is TGTGCCAGCAGTTACGACTTAGGACTTAGCACAGATACGCAGTATTTT. Translated, it gives CASSYDLGLSTDTQYF.

This sequence joins TRBV6-4 and TRBJ2-2; 8 bases align to TRBD2. CDR3 length: 14 amino acids. CDR1 and CDR2 (germline): MRHNA, SNTAGT. The J segment lost 5 bases and the V segment lost 10 bases, leaving 9 bases of the junction unmatched. The CDR3 DNA follows: TGTGCCAAACCCACTAGCGGAGAAACCGGGGAGCTGTTTTTT. It codes for CAKPTSGETGELFF.

The gene calls are TRBV7-2 and TRBJ1-3; 8 nucleotides match TRBD1. Germline V gene sequence: CDR1 SGHTA, CDR2 FQGNSA. V trimming: 3 bases; J trimming: 6 bases; junction bases outside the gene matches: 7. The CDR3 runs to 15 residues. The CDR3 DNA reads TGTGCCAGCAGCTTGGACAGGGCGAAGGAAAACACCATATATTTT. Its translation is CASSLDRAKENTIYF.

The V and J genes are TRBV7-9 and TRBJ1-2; D is ambiguous. CDR3 length equals 14 residues. CDR1 and CDR2 (germline): SEHNR, FQNEAQ (reference sequence). V was trimmed by 3 bases and J by 4 bases, leaving 12 bases between them. CDR3 residues: CASSFSRDAYGYTF. As DNA, the CDR3 is TGTGCCAGCAGCTTCTCCCGGGATGCCTATGGCTACACCTTC.

CDR3 sequence: CASSLDWASGRTTYEQYF. The CDR3 nucleotides read TGTGCCAGCAGCTTAGATTGGGCTAGCGGGAGAACCACCTACGAGCAGTACTTC. The rearrangement uses TRBV11-2 and TRBJ2-7, with 10 bases matching TRBD2. The junction had 10 bases not matched to a gene; V was cut back by 0 bases and J by 2 bases. This CDR3 is built from 18 residues. CDR1 is SGHAT, CDR2 FQNNGV, per germline.

The J gene is TRBJ2-4, the V gene TRBV28; tentatively, D is TRBD2 (5 bases). V gave up 0 bases and J gave up 0 bases, with 15 bases separating them. This CDR3 has 18 amino acids. The germline CDR1 and CDR2 sequences are MDHEN and SYDVKM. In DNA, the CDR3 is TGTGCCAGCAGTTTATGGGGCCTGAGCGGAAGAGCCAAAAACATTCAGTACTTC. This translates into CASSLWGLSGRAKNIQYF.